The sequence of this T cell receptor (beta chain) was determined in a study of blood T cell repertoires in COVID-19 (TCRdb year 2020). In the study overall: Collaborator samples came from the United States, Italy and Spain and covered acute and convalescent phases of COVID-19. The prospective study material was composed of cDNA or gDNA derived from T cells, B-cell-depleted T cells, or PBMCs. Subjects who had been exposed to COVID-19, were actively infected with it, or had recovered from it provided the deeply sampled blood TCRbeta repertoires that made up the dataset. Samples came from the ongoing ImmuneRACE study (first 160 participants) plus 1,254 subjects from 6 global collaborators. Sample metadata almost always included a de-identified subject ID, COVID-19 status, age in years and sex. Where available, HLA class I and class II types were taken from metadata supplied by the sample provider and were not determined by assay-based typing. The repertoires were released in a freely available public database meant as a resource for research on the immune response to SARS-CoV-2.

TCRbeta CDR3 regions were amplified from genomic DNA using the immunoSEQ Assay, a bias-controlled multiplex PCR. On the authors' methods: Within the assay, amplification of reference gene primers was used to estimate how many nucleated cells each sample contained. To quantify the absolute abundance of each unique TCRbeta CDR3 rearrangement, sequence reads were collapsed and filtered. For each sample, productive Simpson clonality was calculated as the square root of Simpson's diversity index across productive rearrangements. The clones in this table, taken by TCRdb from immuneACCESS, are in-frame only. Not every clone is retained; where verified, under half of the shortfall comes from an unresolved V gene, and the cause of the rest is unknown. D and trimming were read from the DNA, whereas the V and J calls and clone size are those reported in that table. The sample table lists approximately 150,000 clones, approximately 84% of them with a count of one. The biggest ten clones account for around 2.9% of the sample.

As for this clone: Its target antigen remains unknown. Within one base of it there is no much larger clone, and no base qualities were kept.

In Seattle, one collaborating source enrolled patients while the infection was active and tracked those patients longitudinally over the course of disease. The collaborating institutions used their own protocols to collect whole blood in K2EDTA tubes. For TCRbeta analysis, collaborator samples were shipped as frozen whole blood, as isolated PBMCs, or as DNA extracted from either sample type. Beyond this particular receptor, the publication reports: The quantity of clinical and demographic metadata differed by source and by participant and was supplied without curation.

This TCR was recovered from an elderly woman with COVID-19, enrolled during active disease. What was sequenced was peripheral blood.

The CDR3 is CAISLQGLGQQETQYF. The DNA is as follows: TGTGCCATCAGTTTGCAGGGTTTGGGCCAACAAGAGACCCAGTACTTC. The chain couples TRBV10-3 to TRBJ2-5; the best D guess is TRBD1, with 5 bases matching. The trim is 5 bases for V and 2 bases for J, with a gap of 18 bases between the germline ends. The CDR3 runs 16 residues from the cysteine to the phenylalanine. Only the CDR3 portion is preserved as DNA: 48 bases, with reading frame beginning at the first base. Based on the germline V gene, the CDR1 and CDR2 sequences are ENHRY and SYGVKD.